Each of the 4 T cell receptor beta chains below was sequenced from the same sample in a study of shared clonotypes between healthy human individuals (dated by TCRdb to the early 2020s). The method was the immunoSEQ multiplex PCR assay. The table was pulled from immuneACCESS by TCRdb, which kept in-frame rearrangements only. Such tables lose some clones; where checked, under half of the loss comes from unresolved V genes, and the rest has no known cause. The sample table contains 1.6 million or so clones; only one count was recorded for over 95% of them. Together, the top ten hold over 1% of the sample. Sequencing was done on a sample of naive CD4+ T cells sorted from blood. The cell subset or site label of this sample denotes: CD45RA+ positively selected. These receptors were collected from a man younger than 45 in good health.

The chain has TRBV5-6 and TRBJ2-5; D ambiguous. The CDR3 runs 13 residues. Germline-derived CDR1 and CDR2 are SGHDT and YYEEEE. The V gene lost 0 bases and the J gene lost 6 bases, with 9 bases spanning the gap. The CDR3 protein is CASSLVPLKTQYF. CDR3 in DNA: TGTGCCAGCAGCTTGGTACCACTTAAGACCCAGTACTTC. The complete variable domain, with remaining parts taken from reference TRBV5-6 and TRBJ2-5, reads DAGVTQSPTHLIKTRGQQVTLRCSPKSGHDTVSWYQQALGQGPQFIFQYYEEEERQRGNFPDRFSGHQFPNYSSELNVNALLLGDSALYLCASSLVPLKTQYFGPGTRLLVL.

V usage is TRBV18 and J usage is TRBJ2-5; no firm D call. V lost 6 bases and J 7 bases, leaving 18 bases between the germline ends. The CDR3 length is 14 residues. Germline V gene lookup returns CDR1 KGHSH and CDR2 LQKENI. CDR3 in amino acids: CASSPAALGRTQYF. The CDR3 nucleotides read TGTGCCAGCTCTCCGGCGGCGCTGGGTAGGACCCAGTACTTC.

This chain links TRBV5-4 with TRBJ2-7, with TRBD1 identical over 8 bases. This CDR3 has 15 amino acids. Germline V gene sequence: CDR1 SGHNT, CDR2 YYREEE (reference sequence). V was pared by 1 base and J by 2 bases, with 5 bases of the junction left unmatched. CDR3 nucleotides: TGTGCCAGCAGCTTGAGGCAGGGGGCAACCTACGAGCAGTACTTC. It translates to CASSLRQGATYEQYF.

This rearrangement joins TRBV6-5 to TRBJ2-7, with D possibly TRBD2 on 5 matching bases. The V end was cut by 8 bases, the J end by 5 bases, with 22 bases between. CDR3 length: 15 amino acids. Germline V gene sequence: CDR1 MNHEY, CDR2 SVGAGI. Here the CDR3 reads CASHPRGLGFNEQYF. For the CDR3, the DNA is TGTGCCAGCCACCCCCGGGGTCTAGGGTTTAACGAGCAGTACTTC.